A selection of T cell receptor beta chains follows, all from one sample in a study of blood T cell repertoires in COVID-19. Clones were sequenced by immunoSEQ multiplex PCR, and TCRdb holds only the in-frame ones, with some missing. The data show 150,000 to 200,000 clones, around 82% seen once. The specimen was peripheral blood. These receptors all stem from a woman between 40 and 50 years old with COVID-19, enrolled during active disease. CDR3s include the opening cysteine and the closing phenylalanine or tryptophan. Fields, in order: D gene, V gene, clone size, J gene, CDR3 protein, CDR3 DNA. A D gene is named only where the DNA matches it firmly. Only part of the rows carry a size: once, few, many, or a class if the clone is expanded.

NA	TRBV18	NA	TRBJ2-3	CASSPPGIATDTQYF	TGTGCCAGCTCACCACCCGGTATCGCCACAGATACGCAGTATTTT
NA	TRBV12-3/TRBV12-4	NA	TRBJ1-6	CARWGDNSPLHF	TGTGCCAGATGGGGGGATAATTCACCCCTCCACTTT
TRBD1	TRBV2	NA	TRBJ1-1	CASRGTVTGAEAFF	TGTGCCAGCAGGGGGACAGTCACAGGAGCTGAAGCTTTCTTT
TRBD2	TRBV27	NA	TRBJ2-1	CASSWVAGTYNEQFF	TGTGCCAGCAGTTGGGTAGCGGGCACTTACAATGAGCAGTTCTTC
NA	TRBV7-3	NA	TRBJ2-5	CASSLNVAETQYF	TGTGCCAGCAGCTTAAATGTGGCAGAGACCCAGTACTTC
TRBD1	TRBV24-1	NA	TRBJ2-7	CATSAGRQGQTYEQYF	TGTGCCACCAGTGCGGGCCGACAGGGGCAAACCTACGAGCAGTACTTC
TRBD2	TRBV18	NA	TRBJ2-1	CASSPRASGSSYNEQFF	TGTGCCAGCTCACCAAGGGCTAGCGGGTCATCCTACAATGAGCAGTTCTTC
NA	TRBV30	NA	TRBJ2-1	CAWSVRAGYNEQFF	TGTGCCTGGAGTGTTCGTGCAGGCTACAATGAGCAGTTCTTC
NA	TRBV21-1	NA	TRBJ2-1	CASSGTGPHNEQFF	TGTGCCAGCAGCGGGACAGGGCCACACAATGAGCAGTTCTTC
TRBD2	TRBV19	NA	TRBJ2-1	CASSSGLAGTSNEQFF	TGTGCCAGTAGTTCAGGACTAGCGGGGACCTCCAATGAGCAGTTCTTC
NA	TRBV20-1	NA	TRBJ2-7	CSAGREYEQYF	TGCAGTGCAGGCCGGGAGTATGAGCAGTACTTC
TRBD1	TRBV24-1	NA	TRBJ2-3	CATSDRDSSTDTQYF	TGTGCCACCAGTGATCGGGACAGTAGCACAGATACGCAGTATTTT
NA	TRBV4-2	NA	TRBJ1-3	CASSIGASGNTIYF	TGTGCCAGCAGCATAGGGGCTTCTGGAAACACCATATATTTT
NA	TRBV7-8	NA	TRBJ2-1	CASSRGIGQFF	TGTGCCAGCAGCAGGGGGATAGGGCAGTTCTTC
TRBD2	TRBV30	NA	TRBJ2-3	CAWSAGLAGGKDTQYF	TGTGCCTGGAGCGCGGGACTAGCGGGGGGGAAAGATACGCAGTATTTT
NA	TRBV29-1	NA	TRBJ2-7	CSVAPAVDEQYF	TGCAGCGTTGCGCCGGCGGTAGACGAGCAGTACTTC
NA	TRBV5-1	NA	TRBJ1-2	CASSLGVLAGSSWGYTF	TGCGCCAGCAGCTTGGGAGTTCTGGCGGGGTCCTCATGGGGCTACACCTTC
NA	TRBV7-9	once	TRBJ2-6	CASRRGTGANVLTF	TGTGCCAGCAGAAGGGGAACTGGGGCCAACGTCCTGACTTTC
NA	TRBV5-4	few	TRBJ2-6	CASSPGDQSGANVLTF	TGTGCCAGCAGCCCAGGGGATCAGTCTGGGGCCAACGTCCTGACTTTC
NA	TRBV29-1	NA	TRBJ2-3	CSTGGLVGTDTQYF	TGCAGCACCGGGGGGCTGGTAGGCACAGATACGCAGTATTTT
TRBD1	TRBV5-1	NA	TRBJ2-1	CASSQRQGFNEQFF	TGCGCCAGCAGCCAGCGACAGGGGTTCAATGAGCAGTTCTTC
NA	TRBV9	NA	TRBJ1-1	CASSPRREDTEAFF	TGTGCCAGCAGCCCCCGACGGGAGGACACTGAAGCTTTCTTT
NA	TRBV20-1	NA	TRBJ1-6	CSASLTPAESPLHF	TGCAGTGCTAGTCTTACTCCCGCCGAGTCACCCCTCCACTTT
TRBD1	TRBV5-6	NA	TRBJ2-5	CASSPTRDRGVPQETQYF	TGTGCCAGCAGCCCTACCCGGGACAGGGGGGTCCCCCAAGAGACCCAGTACTTC
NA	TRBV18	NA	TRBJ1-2	CASSQGSLNYGYTF	TGTGCCAGCTCACAGGGGTCCCTTAACTATGGCTACACCTTC
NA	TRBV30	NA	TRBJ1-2	CAWTDSPADYGYTF	TGTGCCTGGACGGACTCCCCGGCGGACTATGGCTACACCTTC
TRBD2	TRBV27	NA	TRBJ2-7	CASSLLSSGRATEYEQYF	TGTGCCAGCAGTTTATTATCTAGCGGGAGGGCCACGGAGTATGAGCAGTACTTC
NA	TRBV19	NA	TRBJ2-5	CASSIGRFQETQYF	TGTGCCAGTAGTATAGGTAGATTCCAAGAGACCCAGTACTTC
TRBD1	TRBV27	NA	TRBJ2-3	CASSPLGQGVSDTQYF	TGTGCCAGCAGTCCTCTGGGACAGGGAGTATCAGATACGCAGTATTTT
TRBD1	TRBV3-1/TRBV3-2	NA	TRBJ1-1	CASSQGQGARAEAFF	TGTGCCAGCAGCCAAGGACAGGGGGCGAGGGCTGAAGCTTTCTTT
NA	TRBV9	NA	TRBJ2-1	CASSATGSSYNEQFF	TGTGCCAGCAGCGCCACGGGTAGCTCCTACAATGAGCAGTTCTTC
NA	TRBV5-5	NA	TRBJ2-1	CASSLVGSLGNNEQFF	TGTGCCAGCAGCTTGGTCGGGTCCTTGGGTAACAATGAGCAGTTCTTC
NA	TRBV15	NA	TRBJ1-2	CATSEHMTGYGYTF	TGTGCCACCAGCGAACACATGACAGGCTATGGCTACACCTTC
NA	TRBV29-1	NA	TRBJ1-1	CSVGKNTEAFF	TGCAGTGTTGGTAAGAACACTGAAGCTTTCTTT
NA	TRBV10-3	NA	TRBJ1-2	CAISGTGLANYGYTF	TGTGCCATCAGTGGTACAGGCCTAGCTAACTATGGCTACACCTTC
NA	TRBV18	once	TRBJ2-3	CASSPPITDTQYF	TGTGCCAGCTCACCACCTATCACAGATACGCAGTATTTT
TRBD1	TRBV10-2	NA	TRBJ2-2	CASRQGYFTGELFF	TGCGCCAGCAGACAGGGGTACTTCACCGGGGAGCTGTTTTTT
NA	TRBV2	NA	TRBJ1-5	CASNGGIGSNQPQHF	TGTGCCAGCAACGGCGGGATCGGTAGCAATCAGCCCCAGCATTTT
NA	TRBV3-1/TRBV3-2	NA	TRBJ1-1	CASSQEGRGNTEAFF	TGTGCCAGCAGCCAGGAGGGAAGGGGGAACACTGAAGCTTTCTTT
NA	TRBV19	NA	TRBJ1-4	CASSIFMGAVNEKLFF	TGTGCCAGTAGTATATTTATGGGAGCCGTAAATGAAAAACTGTTTTTT
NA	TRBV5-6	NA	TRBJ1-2	CASSLSSAARKLYGYTF	TGTGCCAGCAGCTTGTCGTCAGCGGCTAGGAAACTTTATGGCTACACCTTC
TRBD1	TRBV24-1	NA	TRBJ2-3	CATSDHGQGDFTDTQYF	TGTGCCACCAGTGACCACGGACAGGGGGACTTCACAGATACGCAGTATTTT
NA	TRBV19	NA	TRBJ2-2	CASSIRSGTTPTGELFF	TGTGCCAGTAGTATTCGTTCGGGGACAACCCCCACCGGGGAGCTGTTTTTT
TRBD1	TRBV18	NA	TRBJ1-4	CASSPPSTGGNEKLFF	TGTGCCAGCTCACCACCGTCGACAGGGGGGAATGAAAAACTGTTTTTT
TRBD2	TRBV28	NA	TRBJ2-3	CASRMRAGITDTQYF	TGTGCCAGCAGGATGAGAGCGGGAATCACAGATACGCAGTATTTT